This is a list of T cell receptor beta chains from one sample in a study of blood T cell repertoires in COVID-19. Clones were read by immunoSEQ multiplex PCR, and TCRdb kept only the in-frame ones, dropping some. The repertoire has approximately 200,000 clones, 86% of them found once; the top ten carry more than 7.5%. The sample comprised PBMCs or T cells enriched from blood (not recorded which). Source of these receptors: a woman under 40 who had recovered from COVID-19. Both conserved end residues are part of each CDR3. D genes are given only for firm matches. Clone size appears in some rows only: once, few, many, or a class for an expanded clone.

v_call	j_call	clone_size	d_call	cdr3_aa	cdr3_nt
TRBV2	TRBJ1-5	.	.	CASSGGNQPQHF	TGTGCCAGCAGTGGCGGTAATCAGCCCCAGCATTTT
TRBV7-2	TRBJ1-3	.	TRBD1	CATTVTGAGNTIYF	TGTGCCACCACCGTCACAGGGGCTGGAAACACCATATATTTT
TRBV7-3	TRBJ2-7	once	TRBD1	CASSLSGGFDEQYF	TGTGCCAGCAGCTTGTCAGGGGGTTTTGACGAGCAGTACTTC
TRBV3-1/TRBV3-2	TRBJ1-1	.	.	CASSQAQATEAFF	TGTGCCAGCAGCCAAGCACAAGCGACTGAAGCTTTCTTT
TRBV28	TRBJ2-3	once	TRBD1	CASSITGTGGTDTQYF	TGTGCCAGCAGTATAACAGGGACAGGGGGCACAGATACGCAGTATTTT
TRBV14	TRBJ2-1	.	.	CASSRLDHYNEQFF	TGTGCCAGCAGTCGACTAGACCATTACAATGAGCAGTTCTTC
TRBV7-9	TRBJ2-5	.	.	CASSQTSGTQYF	TGTGCCAGCAGCCAAACCTCGGGGACCCAGTACTTC
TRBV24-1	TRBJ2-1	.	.	CATSQQQAYNEQFF	TGTGCCACCAGTCAGCAACAGGCGTACAATGAGCAGTTCTTC
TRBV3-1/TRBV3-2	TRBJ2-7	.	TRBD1	CASSHTTGHSYEQYF	TGTGCCAGCAGCCACACGACAGGGCACTCCTACGAGCAGTACTTC
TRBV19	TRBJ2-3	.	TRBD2	CASTKGSGSTDTQYF	TGTGCCAGTACCAAGGGTAGCGGGAGCACAGATACGCAGTATTTT
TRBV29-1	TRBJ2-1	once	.	CSVLPTRSYNEQFF	TGCAGCGTCCTGCCGACTAGATCCTACAATGAGCAGTTCTTC
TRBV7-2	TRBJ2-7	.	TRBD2	CASSSTGGLAYEQYF	TGTGCCAGCAGCTCAACGGGAGGGCTAGCCTACGAGCAGTACTTC
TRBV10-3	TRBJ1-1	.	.	CASVGGGNTEAFF	TGTGCCTCAGTGGGCGGGGGGAACACTGAAGCTTTCTTT
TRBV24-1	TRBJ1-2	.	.	CATSDPRAIYGYTF	TGTGCCACCAGTGACCCGAGGGCTATTTATGGCTACACCTTC
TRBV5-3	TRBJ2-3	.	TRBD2	CARSLSGRSVNTDTQYF	TGTGCCAGAAGCCTAAGCGGGAGATCTGTTAACACAGATACGCAGTATTTT
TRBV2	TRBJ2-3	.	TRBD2	CASSRTSGRTDTQYF	TGTGCCAGCAGTCGGACTAGCGGGAGAACCGATACGCAGTATTTT
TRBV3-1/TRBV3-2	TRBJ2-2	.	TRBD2	CASSQVSGRDTGELFF	TGTGCCAGCAGCCAAGTGAGCGGGAGGGACACCGGGGAGCTGTTTTTT
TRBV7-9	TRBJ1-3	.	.	CASSPAVTGNTIYF	TGTGCCAGCAGCCCCGCAGTCACTGGAAACACCATATATTTT
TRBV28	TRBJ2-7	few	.	CASAAADNYEQYF	TGTGCCAGCGCCGCCGCGGACAATTACGAGCAGTACTTC
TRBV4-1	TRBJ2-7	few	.	CASSQDLGYEQYF	TGCGCCAGCAGCCAAGATCTAGGCTACGAGCAGTACTTC
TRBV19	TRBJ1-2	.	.	CASTTENYGYTF	TGTGCCAGCACGACAGAGAACTATGGCTACACCTTC